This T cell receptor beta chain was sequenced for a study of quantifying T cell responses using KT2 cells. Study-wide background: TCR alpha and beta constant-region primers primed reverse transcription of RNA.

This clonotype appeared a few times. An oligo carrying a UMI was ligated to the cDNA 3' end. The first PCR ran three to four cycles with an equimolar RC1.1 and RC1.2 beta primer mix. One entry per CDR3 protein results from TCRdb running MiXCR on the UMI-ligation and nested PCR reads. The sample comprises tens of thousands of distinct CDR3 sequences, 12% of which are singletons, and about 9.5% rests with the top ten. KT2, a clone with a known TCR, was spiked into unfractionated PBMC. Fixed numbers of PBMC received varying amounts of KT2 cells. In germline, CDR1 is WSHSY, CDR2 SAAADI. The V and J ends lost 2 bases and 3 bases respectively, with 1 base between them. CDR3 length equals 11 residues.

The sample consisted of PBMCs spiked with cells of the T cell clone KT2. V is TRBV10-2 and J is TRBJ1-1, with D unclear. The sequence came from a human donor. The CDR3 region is CASSEDTEAFF. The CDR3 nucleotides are TGCGCCAGCAGTGAGGACACTGAAGCTTTCTTT.